These T cell receptor beta chains were read from a single sample in a study of radiotherapy plus CTLA-4 blockade in lung cancer. Produced via immunoSEQ multiplex PCR; TCRdb's table is partial and in-frame only. The sample has tens of thousands of clones, 65% to 85% seen once. The material sequenced was peripheral blood, taken from a patient treated with radiotherapy plus ipilimumab. These receptors came from a human donor with non-small cell lung cancer who had stable disease on radiotherapy plus ipilimumab. The CDR3 runs from the conserved cysteine through the conserved F or W. A D gene is named only where the DNA matches it firmly. Size is stated for part of the rows, as once, few or many counts, or as a class when the clone is expanded.

j_call,clone_size,v_call,d_call,cdr3_nt,cdr3_aa
TRBJ2-3,.,TRBV5-6,TRBD1,TGTGCCAGCAGCTTGGGGGACAGGGGGCGTTTCGATACGCAGTATTTT,CASSLGDRGRFDTQYF
TRBJ1-2,.,TRBV30,.,TGTGCCTGGAGTGTAGGAAGGACCAGGGAGGGCTACACCTTC,CAWSVGRTREGYTF
TRBJ2-2,.,TRBV6-4,.,TGTGCCAGCAGTGGGGAAGGGGCGAACACCGGGGAGCTGTTTTTT,CASSGEGANTGELFF
TRBJ1-1,.,TRBV7-3,.,TGTGCCAGCAGCTCGCAAGGCGGGAACACTGAAGCTTTCTTT,CASSSQGGNTEAFF
TRBJ2-1,.,TRBV9,TRBD1,TGTGCCAGCAGCGCAGGGGTGCTGGACAGGGTCGGAGGTGAGCAGTTCTTC,CASSAGVLDRVGGEQFF
TRBJ2-7,.,TRBV29-1,.,TGCAGCGTTGAGGTTACAGGGAACTACGAGCAGTACTTC,CSVEVTGNYEQYF
TRBJ1-2,.,TRBV27,TRBD1,TGTGCCAGCAGTCCTTGGGACAGGGGGTTGGGTGGCTACACCTTC,CASSPWDRGLGGYTF
TRBJ1-2,.,TRBV28,.,TGTGCCAGCAGTATTGGAGGAGGTAACTATGGCTACACCTTC,CASSIGGGNYGYTF
TRBJ2-3,.,TRBV5-1,TRBD2,TGCGCCAGCAGCTTGGCGATCGGGGGGGCCACAGATACGCAGTATTTT,CASSLAIGGATDTQYF
TRBJ1-1,.,TRBV6-5,.,TGTGCCAGCAGTTACAATCAGGGAAGGACTGAAGCTTTCTTT,CASSYNQGRTEAFF
TRBJ2-1,.,TRBV30,.,TGTGCCTGGAGTGCGGGGACGGGAGCCTACAATGAGCAGTTCTTC,CAWSAGTGAYNEQFF
TRBJ1-4,.,TRBV5-1,TRBD1,TGCGCCAGCAGGGACAGGGGGCTGTCTAATGAAAAACTGTTTTTT,CASRDRGLSNEKLFF
TRBJ2-7,.,TRBV7-2,.,TGTGCCAGCAGCTCAAGGGGGGGTTACGAGCAGTACTTC,CASSSRGGYEQYF
TRBJ1-5,.,TRBV2,TRBD1,TGTGCCAGCAGTGTTGAGGGACAGGGGAGCAATCAGCCCCAGCATTTT,CASSVEGQGSNQPQHF
TRBJ1-2,.,TRBV7-2,TRBD1,TGTGCCAGCAGCTTAGTTCCGGACAGGGAACTCTATGGCTACACCTTC,CASSLVPDRELYGYTF
TRBJ1-4,.,TRBV29-1,TRBD1,TGCAGCGTTGATTGGCAGGGGGCTGAAAAACTGTTTTTT,CSVDWQGAEKLFF
TRBJ1-2,.,TRBV18,.,TGTGCCAGCTCACCACCTAAGACGGGGAATGGCTACACCTTC,CASSPPKTGNGYTF
TRBJ1-1,.,TRBV9,.,TGTGCCAGCAGCGTAGGACAGATTCACACTGAAGCTTTCTTT,CASSVGQIHTEAFF
TRBJ1-5,few,TRBV5-5,.,TGTGCCAGCAGCCCGGATCTGTCTCAGCCCCAGCATTTT,CASSPDLSQPQHF
TRBJ1-1,.,TRBV28,.,TGTGCCAGCAGTTTTGGGGGAAACACTGAAGCTTTCTTT,CASSFGGNTEAFF
TRBJ1-5,.,TRBV10-3,.,TGTGCCATCTCTCGAGAGCAGGGCCCTAATCAGCCCCAGCATTTT,CAISREQGPNQPQHF
TRBJ1-2,many,TRBV13,.,TGTGCCAGCAGTTTAGTAGGCGGGCGCTATGGCTACACCTTC,CASSLVGGRYGYTF